One and the same sample provided the 5 T cell receptor beta chains below, sequenced in a study of blood T cell repertoires in COVID-19 (dated by TCRdb to about 2020). The library came from the immunoSEQ multiplex PCR assay. TCRdb obtained this table from immuneACCESS and retained in-frame rearrangements with V and J assigned. These tables miss some clones; where compared with another copy, unresolved V genes account for less than half of the shortfall, and the remainder is unexplained. This sample has over 60,000 clones in its table, and 89% of those were observed once. The ten largest clones capture 8.9% of the sample. Sequenced: peripheral blood. The receptors shown here come from a man older than 75 with acute or convalescent COVID-19.

V and J are TRBV19 and TRBJ1-5; 12 bases agree with TRBD1. The V gene end was trimmed by 6 bases and the J gene end by 7 bases; junction bases not matched to a gene: 7. CDR3 length equals 15 residues. CDR1 is LNHDA, CDR2 SQIVND, per germline (reference sequence). The CDR3, as DNA: TGTGCCAGTAGCGAGGGACAGGGGGCGAAGCAGCCCCAGCATTTT. Translating it yields CASSEGQGAKQPQHF.

V is TRBV3-1 (or the pseudogene TRBV3-2) and J is TRBJ1-2, with 7 bases lining up with TRBD1. V dropped 0 bases and J dropped 8; count of bases not matched to a gene: 9. The CDR3 sequence is 15 residues long. Germline V gives CDR1 LGHDT, CDR2 YNNKEL (reference sequence). For the CDR3, the DNA is TGTGCCAGCAGCCAAGATCACAGGGGAATTGGGGGCTACACCTTC. Translation: CASSQDHRGIGGYTF.

V gene TRBV6-5 combines with J gene TRBJ1-1, with D perhaps matching TRBD1 (6 bases). Per germline, CDR1 MNHEY and CDR2 SVGAGI. The CDR3 has 13 amino acids. Trimming took off 7 bases at V and 2 bases at J, with 11 bases between the two ends. The CDR3 nucleotides are TGTGCCAGCAAGGACAGACCTAACACTGAAGCTTTCTTT. Its translation: CASKDRPNTEAFF.

The V gene is TRBV28, the J gene TRBJ2-1; D unclear. Germline-derived CDR1 and CDR2 are MDHEN and SYDVKM. The V and J ends lost 4 bases and 0 bases respectively, with 13 bases between them. This CDR3 has 16 residues. The CDR3 is CASSSLEASSYNEQFF. In nucleotides, the CDR3 is TGTGCCAGCAGTTCCTTAGAGGCGAGCTCCTACAATGAGCAGTTCTTC.

This clone has a single count. The chain links TRBV9 to TRBJ2-1; unclear D gene. Trimming pared 0 bases from V and 6 bases from J, leaving 7 bases between. The CDR3 loop spans 13 amino acids. The germline CDR1 and CDR2 sequences are SGDLS and YYNGEE. This CDR3 is CASSVGLTNEQFF. As DNA, the CDR3 is TGTGCCAGCAGCGTAGGGCTTACCAATGAGCAGTTCTTC.